This TCR beta chain appears in the sequencing data of a study of glioma-infiltrating T cells. The iRepertoire nested amplicon-rescue multiplex PCR amplified TCR alpha and beta CDR3s from RNA. TCRdb itself ran the multiplex PCR reads through MiXCR, one entry per CDR3 protein. The profile shows about 380,000 distinct CDR3 sequences, around 45% of them singletons. This clonotype was recorded many times. The antigen is unknown. Findings of the study overall: Above-expected tissue-blood divergence occurred in all gliomas, most in low-grade ones.

The CDR3 has 20 amino acids. Germline V lookup: CDR1 SGHTA, CDR2 FQGNSA. V shed 5 bases, J shed 2 bases, and the junction held 17 bases outside the gene matches. The source material was glioma tissue, nonneoplastic brain tissue, or PBMCs (not recorded which). This TCR was sampled from a human donor with low-grade glioma or glioblastoma, undergoing nonglioma brain surgery, or in good health (not recorded which). This chain joins TRBV7-2 and TRBJ2-3; 12 bases are shared with TRBD2. CDR3 loop: CASSLGKGTSGPAFTDTQYF. CDR3 DNA sequence: TGTGCCAGCAGCCTAGGAAAGGGGACTAGCGGGCCGGCGTTCACAGATACGCAGTATTTT.